The following is a T cell receptor (beta chain) sequence with its context. Its antigen is not identified. The J segment lost 1 base and the V segment lost 6 bases, leaving 20 bases of the junction unmatched. The germline V gene has CDR1 MGHRA and CDR2 YSYEKL. The CDR3 is made up of 21 amino acids. This entry comes from a study of graft-versus-host responses after intestinal transplantation. Clones were read by immunoSEQ multiplex PCR, and TCRdb kept only the in-frame ones, dropping some. Of approximately 110,000 clones detected, more than 80% appear once; the ten largest clones hold approximately 0.22%.

Source: unstimulated CD4+ T cells sorted from spleen or lymph node cells, taken before transplant. The clonotype originates from a human donor who was the organ donor for an intestinal transplant. The chain has TRBV4-1 and TRBJ2-4, with TRBD2 matching over 11 bases. CDR3 in amino acids: CASSLSSYGLAGGSAKNIQYF. In DNA, the CDR3 is TGCGCCAGCAGTCTCTCCTCCTACGGGCTAGCGGGAGGTAGCGCCAAAAACATTCAGTACTTC.